Listed below are T cell receptor beta chains from one sample, sequenced in a study of low-dose radiotherapy and immunotherapy resistance in tumors. In TCRdb, the reads were re-called with MiXCR into one record per CDR3 protein. The table records 100,000 or so distinct CDR3 sequences, about a fifth of them present only once. The sample in question was PBMCs, obtained after low-dose radiotherapy plus immunotherapy. Receptor source: a male donor with prostate cancer. Each CDR3 is given with its conserved first and last residue. The D gene is left open where the match is weak. Sizes are listed as once, few, many or a size class.

TRBJ1-2,many,TRBV10-1,.,CASSEPGGYGYTF,TGCGCCAGCAGTGAACCGGGCGGCTATGGCTACACCTTC
TRBJ2-7,many,TRBV10-3,.,CAIRQNRADYEQYF,TGTGCCATCAGGCAAAACAGGGCTGACTACGAGCAGTACTTC
TRBJ2-7,many,TRBV30,.,CAWSPLGGTYEQYF,TGTGCCTGGAGCCCCTTAGGGGGTACCTACGAGCAGTACTTC
TRBJ2-1,many,TRBV9,.,CASMYRARTPGSYNEQFF,TGTGCCAGCATGTATCGGGCGCGGACCCCAGGCTCCTACAATGAGCAGTTCTTC
TRBJ1-1,many,TRBV13,.,CASSSGSGGMNTEAFF,TGTGCCAGCAGCTCGGGGAGTGGGGGCATGAACACTGAAGCTTTCTTT
TRBJ1-4,many,TRBV2,.,CASSGRVGNEKLFF,TGTGCCAGCAGTGGACGGGTGGGGAATGAAAAACTGTTTTTT
TRBJ2-3,many,TRBV20-1,TRBD1,CSAVGTDSTDTQYF,TGCAGTGCCGTCGGGACAGATAGCACAGATACGCAGTATTTT
TRBJ2-3,many,TRBV29-1,TRBD1,CSAKGDRAFTDTQYF,TGCAGCGCGAAGGGGGACAGGGCCTTCACAGATACGCAGTATTTT
TRBJ2-1,many,TRBV5-4,.,CASSLVQGEQFF,TGTGCCAGCAGCTTGGTCCAGGGTGAGCAGTTCTTC
TRBJ1-5,many,TRBV11-2,.,CASSFPVGGNQPQHF,TGTGCCAGCAGCTTCCCCGTTGGGGGGAATCAGCCCCAGCATTTT
TRBJ2-7,few,TRBV7-9,TRBD2,CASSLRLAGEPYEQYF,TGTGCCAGCAGCCTCCGACTAGCGGGGGAACCCTACGAGCAGTACTTC